This TCR beta chain originates from a study of T cells in women clearing cervical HPV infection. Study-wide background: Control women cleared a single incident HPV16 infection within 12 months. Controls gave blood once infection was undetectable; cases at lesion identification. For cases, blood was sampled a median 149 days after lesion detection, interquartile range roughly 85 to 200 days.

CDR1 and CDR2 (germline): GTSNPN, SVGIG (reference sequence). The ends were cut back, 3 bases at V and 0 bases at J, with 9 bases in the middle. CDR3 length: 14 amino acids. Average input was approximately 1,200 ng genomic DNA for immunoSEQ TCR beta CDR3 amplification. Some clones are missing from TCRdb's copy, which holds only in-frame ones; the method was immunoSEQ multiplex PCR. This table lists 25,000 to 35,000 clones. As concerns this clone: The read halts 3 residues ahead of the CDR3 end, with the missing end drawn from the germline J gene.

This sequence originates from a woman between 18 and 70 years old with a cervical HPV16 infection that either progressed to CIN3+ or cleared (not recorded which). Specimen: blood buffy coat. The chain carries TRBV30 and TRBJ1-3, with no clear D. The CDR3 DNA, read in part, is TGTGCCTGGAGCTCCTCCCTCTCTGGAAACACC. Translating gives CAWSSSLSGNT. In full, the CDR3 reads CAWSSSLSGNTIYF.